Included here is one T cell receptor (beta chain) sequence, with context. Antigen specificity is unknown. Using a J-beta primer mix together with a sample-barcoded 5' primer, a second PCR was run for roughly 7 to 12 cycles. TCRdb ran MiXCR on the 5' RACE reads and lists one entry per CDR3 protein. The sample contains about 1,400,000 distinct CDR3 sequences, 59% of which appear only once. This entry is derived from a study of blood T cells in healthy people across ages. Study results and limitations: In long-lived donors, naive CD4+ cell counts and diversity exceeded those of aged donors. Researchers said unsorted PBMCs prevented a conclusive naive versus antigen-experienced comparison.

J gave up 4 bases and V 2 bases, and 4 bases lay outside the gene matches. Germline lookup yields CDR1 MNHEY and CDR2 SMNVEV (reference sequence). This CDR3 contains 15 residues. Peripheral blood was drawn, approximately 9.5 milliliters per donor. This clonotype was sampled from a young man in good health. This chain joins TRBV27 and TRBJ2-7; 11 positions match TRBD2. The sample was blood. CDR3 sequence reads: CASSLGGLAGYEQYF. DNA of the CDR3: TGTGCCAGCAGTTTAGGTGGACTAGCGGGTTACGAGCAGTACTTC.